The 7 T cell receptor beta chains presented below share a single source sample, sequenced in a study of cytomegalovirus exposure and HLA in healthy donors. Sequencing was performed with immunoSEQ multiplex PCR; in TCRdb, only in-frame clones are kept and a portion is missing. The sample has about 160,000 clones, about 86% seen once. Sequencing used PBMCs. Receptors originate from a woman aged 18-30 years in good health and CMV-seronegative.

This clone appeared once. The chain has TRBV10-3 and TRBJ1-5; TRBD1 might be the D (5 bases). In germline, CDR1 is ENHRY, CDR2 SYGVKD. This CDR3 spans 14 amino acids. V gave up 0 bases and J gave up 4 bases, with 7 bases separating them. In DNA form, the CDR3 reads TGTGCCATCAGTGAGTCGAAGGGGAATCAGCCCCAGCATTTT. This sequence encodes CAISESKGNQPQHF.

This clone is a singleton in its sample. The chain has TRBV27 and TRBJ1-3; tentative D call: TRBD1 (5 bases). Trimming took off 5 bases at V and 2 bases at J, with 25 bases between the two ends. Germline V gene data show CDR1 as MNHEY and CDR2 as SMNVEV (reference sequence). The CDR3 is 19 residues long. The CDR3 spells CASSLRGIPGGGPGNTIYF. The DNA for the CDR3 is TGTGCCAGCAGTCTGCGAGGGATTCCGGGGGGTGGCCCTGGAAACACCATATATTTT.

This clone was observed a few times. This chain links TRBV19 with TRBJ2-7, with 7 bases aligning to TRBD1. There are 11 residues in the CDR3. In germline, CDR1 is LNHDA, CDR2 SQIVND (reference sequence). V shed 5 bases and J 7 bases; nucleotides not matched to a gene: 2. CDR3 residues: CASSWDSEQYF. As DNA, the CDR3 is TGTGCCAGTAGTTGGGACAGTGAGCAGTACTTC. The full variable domain, rest sourced from reference TRBV19 and TRBJ2-7, is DGGITQSPKYLFRKEGQNVTLSCEQNLNHDAMYWYRQDPGQGLRLIYYSQIVNDFQKGDIAEGYSVSREKKESFPLTVTSAQKNPTAFYLCASSWDSEQYFGPGTRLTVT.

The rearrangement uses TRBV15 and TRBJ2-3, with D unclear. V was cut by 2 bases and J by 0 bases, with 6 bases left in between. CDR3 length: 14 residues. Germline CDR1 is LNHNV and CDR2 is YYDKDF (reference sequence). CDR3 sequence: CATSRFSSTDTQYF. The CDR3 nucleotides are TGTGCCACCAGCAGATTCTCTAGCACAGATACGCAGTATTTT.

V usage is TRBV5-3 and J usage is TRBJ2-7, with D possibly being TRBD1 (6 bases). TRBV5-3 is labeled an ORF, and its function is uncertain. Trimming pared 2 bases from V and 1 base from J, leaving 7 bases between. This CDR3 spans 13 amino acids. DNA of the CDR3: TGTGCCAGAAGCTTTACAGGGTCCTACGAGCAGTACTTC. Translated: CARSFTGSYEQYF.

This clone was detected once. This sequence joins TRBV29-1 and TRBJ2-3; 7 nucleotides agree with TRBD1. This CDR3 has 15 residues. V lost 7 bases and J lost 3; bases outside the gene matches: 13. Germline CDR1 and CDR2: SQVTM and ANQGSEA. This CDR3 reads CSALRQGRLTDTQYF. The CDR3 DNA is TGCAGCGCTCTCCGACAGGGCCGGCTTACAGATACGCAGTATTTT.

The chain links TRBV6-5 to TRBJ1-5; D call uncertain. The germline V gene has CDR1 MNHEY and CDR2 SVGAGI. The CDR3 loop spans 14 amino acids. Trimming removed 6 bases at V and 4 bases at J, with 13 bases between. The CDR3 spells CASSEGLRNQPQHF. CDR3 DNA sequence: TGTGCCAGCAGCGAGGGCCTTCGTAATCAGCCCCAGCATTTT.